These T cell receptor beta chains were read from a single sample in a study of T cell responses to AZD1222 COVID-19 vaccine. This table comes from immunoSEQ multiplex PCR, and its TCRdb copy is limited to in-frame clones, with some not included. The sample lists about 140,000 clones; 75% to 90% were seen once. This specimen consisted of peripheral blood, obtained on day 0 of AZD1222 vaccination. These receptors came from an adult in good health. The CDR3 runs from the conserved cysteine through the conserved F or W. Fields, in order: CDR3 length, V gene, J gene, D gene, clone size, CDR3 DNA, CDR3 protein. The D gene is left open where the match is weak. Size is omitted from some rows. Given values are once, few, many or a class for expanded clones.

length: 13; V: TRBV3-1/TRBV3-2; J: TRBJ2-7; D: .; size: once; DNA: TGTGCCAGCAGCAACACCACAGGGCGCGAGCAGTACTTC; CDR3: CASSNTTGREQYF
length: 12; V: TRBV12-3/TRBV12-4; J: TRBJ1-4; D: TRBD1; size: .; DNA: TGTGCCAGCAATCGACAGGGGTTGAAACTGTTTTTT; CDR3: CASNRQGLKLFF
length: 15; V: TRBV7-8; J: TRBJ2-7; D: .; size: .; DNA: TGTGCCAGCAGTCCGTCCGCGGGAAGCTCCTACGAGCAGTACTTC; CDR3: CASSPSAGSSYEQYF
length: 15; V: TRBV18; J: TRBJ1-2; D: .; size: .; DNA: TGTGCCAGCTCACCATCCCCGCCCCCCAACTATGGCTACACCTTC; CDR3: CASSPSPPPNYGYTF
length: 13; V: TRBV19; J: TRBJ2-1; D: .; size: .; DNA: TGTGCCAGTAGCCCGAGCTCCTACAATGAGCAGTTCTTC; CDR3: CASSPSSYNEQFF
length: 18; V: TRBV7-2; J: TRBJ2-5; D: TRBD2; size: .; DNA: TGTGCCAGCAGCTTAGCGTGGACTAGCGGGTCGGCGAGGGAGACCCAGTACTTC; CDR3: CASSLAWTSGSARETQYF
length: 13; V: TRBV6-5; J: TRBJ1-5; D: .; size: .; DNA: TGTGCCAGCAGCCCGCGGGGCCATCAGCCCCAGCATTTT; CDR3: CASSPRGHQPQHF
length: 16; V: TRBV19; J: TRBJ2-6; D: .; size: .; DNA: TGTGCCAGTAGGCAAGGAAACAGGGCTGGGGCCAACGTCCTGACTTTC; CDR3: CASRQGNRAGANVLTF
length: 14; V: TRBV5-8; J: TRBJ1-2; D: .; size: .; DNA: TGTGCCAGCAGCTTGGGGCGGGCCACCTATGGCTACACCTTC; CDR3: CASSLGRATYGYTF
length: 12; V: TRBV12-3/TRBV12-4; J: TRBJ2-3; D: .; size: .; DNA: TGTGCCAGCAGTCCTATGACAGATACGCAGTATTTT; CDR3: CASSPMTDTQYF
length: 16; V: TRBV28; J: TRBJ1-2; D: TRBD1; size: .; DNA: TGTGCCAGCAGTTATATCGGGACAGGGGAACTCTATGGCTACACCTTC; CDR3: CASSYIGTGELYGYTF
length: 17; V: TRBV7-8; J: TRBJ1-5; D: .; size: .; DNA: TGTGCCAGCAGCTTAGGGGGGGAATCTGGGGCCAATCAGCCCCAGCATTTT; CDR3: CASSLGGESGANQPQHF
length: 14; V: TRBV3-1/TRBV3-2; J: TRBJ1-2; D: .; size: .; DNA: TGTGCCAGCAGCCAATGGTCTGGGGACTATGGCTACACCTTC; CDR3: CASSQWSGDYGYTF
length: 14; V: TRBV30; J: TRBJ1-6; D: .; size: .; DNA: TGTGCCTGGGCGAACGCCCCTGCGGGGGCAACCCTCCACTTT; CDR3: CAWANAPAGATLHF
length: 13; V: TRBV7-8; J: TRBJ1-2; D: .; size: .; DNA: TGTGCCAGCAGCCCCCATCAACCCCGGGGCTACACCTTC; CDR3: CASSPHQPRGYTF
length: 12; V: TRBV12-3/TRBV12-4; J: TRBJ1-1; D: .; size: .; DNA: TGTGCCAGCAGTTTAAGGAGGGGTGAAGCTTTCTTT; CDR3: CASSLRRGEAFF
length: 16; V: TRBV6-2/TRBV6-3; J: TRBJ2-1; D: .; size: .; DNA: TGTGCCAGCAGTTACTCGGACGCCGCATCCTACAATGAGCAGTTCTTC; CDR3: CASSYSDAASYNEQFF
length: 15; V: TRBV2; J: TRBJ1-6; D: .; size: .; DNA: TGTGCCAGCAGATACTCACAGGAGTATAATTCACCCCTCCACTTT; CDR3: CASRYSQEYNSPLHF
length: 16; V: TRBV28; J: TRBJ2-1; D: .; size: .; DNA: TGTGCCAGCAAAATCGGGACACTAGTCCTCTACAATGAGCAGTTCTTC; CDR3: CASKIGTLVLYNEQFF
length: 13; V: TRBV6-5; J: TRBJ1-2; D: .; size: .; DNA: TGTGCCAGCAGCCACGATGGATCCTATGGCTACACCTTC; CDR3: CASSHDGSYGYTF
length: 14; V: TRBV18; J: TRBJ1-1; D: .; size: few; DNA: TGTGCCAGCTCCCCAACACAGGGAAACACTGAAGCTTTCTTT; CDR3: CASSPTQGNTEAFF
length: 15; V: TRBV6-1; J: TRBJ1-2; D: .; size: .; DNA: TGTGCCAGCAGTGATTCTTTAAGTGGCAGCTATGGCTACACCTTC; CDR3: CASSDSLSGSYGYTF
length: 15; V: TRBV4-2; J: TRBJ1-3; D: .; size: .; DNA: TGTGCCAGCAGCCAAGAGCTTTACTCTGGAAACACCATATATTTT; CDR3: CASSQELYSGNTIYF
length: 11; V: TRBV7-2; J: TRBJ1-2; D: .; size: .; DNA: TGTGCCAGCAGCTTAGACTTCGGCTACACCTTC; CDR3: CASSLDFGYTF
length: 13; V: TRBV13; J: TRBJ1-1; D: .; size: .; DNA: TGTGCCAGCAGCTTACGACAGTCCACTGAAGCTTTCTTT; CDR3: CASSLRQSTEAFF
length: 18; V: TRBV5-6; J: TRBJ1-5; D: TRBD1; size: .; DNA: TGTGCCAGCAGCGATTGGAGGGGACAGGAACCTCTAAATCAGCCCCAGCATTTT; CDR3: CASSDWRGQEPLNQPQHF
length: 14; V: TRBV5-1; J: TRBJ2-4; D: TRBD1; size: .; DNA: TGCGCCAGCAGCGAGACAGGGTCCAAAAACATTCAGTACTTC; CDR3: CASSETGSKNIQYF
length: 15; V: TRBV5-1; J: TRBJ2-7; D: TRBD1; size: .; DNA: TGCGCCAGCAGCTCCCGGACAGGTATTTCCTACGAGCAGTACTTC; CDR3: CASSSRTGISYEQYF